This T cell receptor (beta chain) was captured by sequencing in a study of blood T cell repertoires in COVID-19. On the study more broadly: PBMCs, B-cell-depleted T cells, or T cells were the source of the cDNA or gDNA that made up the material.

The CDR3 contains 13 residues. The V segment lost 4 bases and the J segment 5 bases; nucleotides outside the gene matches: 1. Germline assignment: CDR1 SGHDT and CDR2 YYEEEE. Assay: immunoSEQ multiplex PCR; the TCRdb copy retains only in-frame clones and omits some. The table shows around 40,000 clones, with about 92% occurring only once. The source of this sequence is a human donor in a cohort sampled during active COVID-19. The chain links TRBV5-6 to TRBJ1-5, with 9 bases fitting TRBD1. The specimen was peripheral blood. The CDR3: CASSRDRDQPQHF. The CDR3 nucleotides read TGTGCCAGCAGCCGGGACAGGGATCAGCCCCAGCATTTT.